The source of this TCR beta chain is a study of T cell responses to AZD1222 COVID-19 vaccine (dated by TCRdb to 2020 to 2022). In the study overall: A total of 240 or so trial participants underwent TCR sequencing, of whom 200 to 220 had received two doses of AZD1222 and roughly 26 had received two doses of the MenACWY control vaccine. Trial participants were enrolled by age into subgroups of 18-55, 56-69 and 70-plus years, and about 150, 27 and 61 TCR-sequenced participants, respectively, were included in these subgroups.

Here is what the overall study found, with its caveats: Vaccine-associated CD4 TCRs spanned the whole spike protein, with dominant responses in regions 160-218 and 743-854. Participants were mostly white British and included more females than males, and it was suggested by the authors that clonal diversity may have been underestimated. Only 5 to 7 AZD1222 recipients were SARS-CoV-2 seropositive at baseline, limiting conclusions about previously exposed vaccinees. After two AZD1222 doses, both the breadth and the depth of spike-specific TCRs were significantly higher than at day 0 and than in MenACWY recipients. In the small 56-69-year group, the increase in depth fell short of significance, most likely because of low power. Because no day 14 peak-response samples were available, the repertoires could be characterized only after the peak T cell response. Nearly half of unique spike-specific TCRs reportedly recognized epitopes outside regions mutated in the B.1.351 and B.1.1.7 variants.

The CDR3 regions of human TCRbeta chains were subjected to immunosequencing. The study's own analysis went as follows. Repertoire TCRs were checked for matches against a reference library of SARS-CoV-2-specific TCRs that had been generated using the MIRA antigen-specificity platform. Breadth was defined as the fraction of unique TCRs that were SARS-CoV-2-associated. Depth was defined as the fraction of total T cells that were SARS-CoV-2-associated. Using the MIRA data, every spike-specific TCR was mapped to the spike region that the TCR reacted to and assigned to either a CD4 or a CD8 class. Log10-transformed breadth and depth values were compared by one-way ANOVA with Sidak's multiple comparisons tests. What TCRdb holds here is the immuneACCESS table cut down to in-frame rearrangements. Part of the clones is not present; checked against another copy, under half of the missing clones reflect an unresolved V gene, and the others are unexplained. V and J calls and clone size are copied from that table; D and trimming were computed from the DNA. This sample gives around 20,000 clones in total; 75% to 85% of them show up just once. 21% of the sample is held by the ten biggest clonotypes.

The sample's time point label, decoded: about 28 days (+/-7) after the second vaccine dose. AZD1222 recipients with second doses at about 4 weeks or about 12 weeks were pooled, because spike-specific TCR depth and breadth did not differ between schedules. The vaccinee samples were drawn from two UK trials, COV001 and COV002, one of which was a single-blind randomized controlled phase 2/3 trial testing AZD1222 (ChAdOx1 nCoV-19) in healthy adults. For TCRbeta chain sequencing, PBMC samples were collected from trial participants at day 0 and at day 28 after the second dose. A remark on this clone: The target of this receptor is not known. No much larger clonotype is one base removed from it; base qualities were not supplied.

According to the germline V gene, CDR1 reads SNHLY and CDR2 reads FYNNEI. The V and J ends are trimmed by 5 bases and 1 base, leaving 8 bases between them. The CDR3, from cysteine to phenylalanine, totals 13 residues. The kept DNA is CDR3 alone, 39 bases in frame from the first base. Source: peripheral blood, taken 28 days after the second AZD1222 dose. This TCR came from an adult who received the AZD1222 COVID-19 vaccine. This sequence uses TRBV2 and TRBJ1-1, with TRBD1 as a weak D call on 5 bases. The DNA sequence is given as TGTGCCAGCAGTACTCAGGGGAACACTGAAGCTTTCTTT. The translation is CASSTQGNTEAFF.